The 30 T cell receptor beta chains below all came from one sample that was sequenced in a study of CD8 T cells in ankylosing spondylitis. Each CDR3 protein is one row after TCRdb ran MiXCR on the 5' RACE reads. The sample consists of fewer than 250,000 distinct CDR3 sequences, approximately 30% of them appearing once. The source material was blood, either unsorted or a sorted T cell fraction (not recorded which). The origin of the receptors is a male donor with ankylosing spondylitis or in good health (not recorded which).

The CDR3 loop reads CASSAPGQGHTGELFF. The DNA of the CDR3 is TGTGCCAGCAGTGCACCGGGACAGGGGCACACCGGGGAGCTGTTTTTT. The gene calls are TRBV27 and TRBJ2-2; TRBD1 matches 10 bases. J was trimmed by 3 bases and V by 5 bases; bases with no gene match: 6. Germline loops: CDR1 MNHEY, CDR2 SMNVEV (reference sequence). The CDR3 length is 16 residues.

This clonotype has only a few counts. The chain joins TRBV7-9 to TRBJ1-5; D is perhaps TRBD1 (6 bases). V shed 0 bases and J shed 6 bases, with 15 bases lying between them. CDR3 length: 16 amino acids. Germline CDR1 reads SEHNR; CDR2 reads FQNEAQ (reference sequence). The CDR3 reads CASSLAVGGWRQPQHF. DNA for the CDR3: TGTGCCAGCAGCTTAGCGGTCGGGGGCTGGCGTCAGCCCCAGCATTTT.

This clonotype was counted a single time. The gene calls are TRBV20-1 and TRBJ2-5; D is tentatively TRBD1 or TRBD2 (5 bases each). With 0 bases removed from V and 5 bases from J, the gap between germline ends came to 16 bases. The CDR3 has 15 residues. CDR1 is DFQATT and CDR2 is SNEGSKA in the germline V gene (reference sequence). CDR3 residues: CSARDLVGTGETQYF. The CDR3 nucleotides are TGCAGTGCTAGAGATCTAGTCGGGACGGGGGAGACCCAGTACTTC.

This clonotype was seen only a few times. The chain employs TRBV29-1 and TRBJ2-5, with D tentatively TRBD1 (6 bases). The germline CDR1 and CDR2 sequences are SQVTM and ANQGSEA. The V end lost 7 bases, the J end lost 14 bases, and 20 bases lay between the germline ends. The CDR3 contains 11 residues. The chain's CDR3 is CSETDGRGKYF. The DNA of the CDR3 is TGCAGCGAAACTGATGGCAGGGGCAAATACTTC.

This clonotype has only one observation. Here the CDR3 reads CASSFGGGVSQQYF. In DNA, the CDR3 is TGTGCCAGCAGTTTTGGGGGTGGGGTCTCCCAGCAGTACTTC. The V gene is TRBV12-3 or TRBV12-4, the J gene TRBJ2-7; D is possibly TRBD1 or TRBD2 (5 bases each). The V end lost 3 bases, the J end lost 8 bases, and 17 bases lay between the germline ends. The CDR3 totals 14 residues.

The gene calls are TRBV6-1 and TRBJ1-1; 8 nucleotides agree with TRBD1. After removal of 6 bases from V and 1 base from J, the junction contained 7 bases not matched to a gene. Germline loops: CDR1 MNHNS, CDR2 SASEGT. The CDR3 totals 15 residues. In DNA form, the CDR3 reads TGTGCCAGCAGGGACACAGGGGGTGGGAACACTGAAGCTTTCTTT. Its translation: CASRDTGGGNTEAFF.

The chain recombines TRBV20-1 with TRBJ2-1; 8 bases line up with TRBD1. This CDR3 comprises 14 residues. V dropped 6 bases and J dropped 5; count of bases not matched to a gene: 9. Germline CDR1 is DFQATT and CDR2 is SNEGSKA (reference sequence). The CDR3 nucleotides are TGCAGTGCCAGGGGGGACAGGAGAAACAATGAGCAGTTCTTC. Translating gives CSARGDRRNNEQFF.

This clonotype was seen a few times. CDR3: CSARGGVSGATGELFF. As DNA, the CDR3 is TGCAGTGCTAGAGGGGGGGTTTCTGGGGCCACCGGGGAGCTGTTTTTT. This chain links TRBV20-1 with TRBJ2-2, with D possibly TRBD2 on 6 matching bases. CDR1 and CDR2 (germline): DFQATT, SNEGSKA (reference sequence). The CDR3 loop spans 16 amino acids. Trimming stripped 1 base from V and 4 bases from J, with 16 bases between.

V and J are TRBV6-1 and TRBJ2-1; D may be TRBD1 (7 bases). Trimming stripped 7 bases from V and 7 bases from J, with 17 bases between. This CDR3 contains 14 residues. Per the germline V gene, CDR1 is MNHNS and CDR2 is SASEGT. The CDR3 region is CASKVAGGLNEQFF. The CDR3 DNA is TGTGCCAGCAAGGTTGCAGGGGGGCTAAATGAGCAGTTCTTC.

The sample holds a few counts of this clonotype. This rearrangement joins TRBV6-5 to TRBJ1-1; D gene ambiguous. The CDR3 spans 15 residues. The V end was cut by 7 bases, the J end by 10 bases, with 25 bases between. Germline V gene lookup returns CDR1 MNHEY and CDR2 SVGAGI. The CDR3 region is CASISSVGPLGRAFF. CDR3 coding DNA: TGTGCCAGCATTTCCTCCGTCGGCCCTCTCGGGAGAGCTTTCTTT.

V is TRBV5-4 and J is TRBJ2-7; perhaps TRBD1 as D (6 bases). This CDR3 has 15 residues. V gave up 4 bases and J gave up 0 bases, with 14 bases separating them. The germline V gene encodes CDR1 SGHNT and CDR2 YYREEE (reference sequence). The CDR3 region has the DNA TGTGCCAGCAGCAGGACCGGGACACCCTCCTACGAGCAGTACTTC. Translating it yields CASSRTGTPSYEQYF. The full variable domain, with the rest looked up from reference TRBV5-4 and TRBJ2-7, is ETGVTQSPTHLIKTRGQQVTLRCSSQSGHNTVSWYQQALGQGPQFIFQYYREEENGRGNFPPRFSGLQFPNYSSELNVNALELDDSALYLCASSRTGTPSYEQYFGPGTRLTVT.

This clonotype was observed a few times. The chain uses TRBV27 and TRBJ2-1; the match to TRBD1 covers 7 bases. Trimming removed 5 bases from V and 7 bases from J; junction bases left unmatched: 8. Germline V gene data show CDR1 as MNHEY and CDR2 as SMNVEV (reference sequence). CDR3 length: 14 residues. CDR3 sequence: CASSGRGQVNEQFF. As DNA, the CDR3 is TGTGCCAGCAGTGGACGTGGACAGGTAAATGAGCAGTTCTTC.

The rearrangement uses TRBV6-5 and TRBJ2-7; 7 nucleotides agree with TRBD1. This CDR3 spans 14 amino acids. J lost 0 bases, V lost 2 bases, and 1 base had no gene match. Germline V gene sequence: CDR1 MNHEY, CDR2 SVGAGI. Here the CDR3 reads CASSYRGPSYEQYF. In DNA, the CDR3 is TGTGCCAGCAGTTACAGGGGGCCCTCCTACGAGCAGTACTTC.

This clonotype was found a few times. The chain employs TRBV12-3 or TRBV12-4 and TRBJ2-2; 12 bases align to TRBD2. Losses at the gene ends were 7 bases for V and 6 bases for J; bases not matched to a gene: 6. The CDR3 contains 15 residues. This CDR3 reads CASIPSGGGPGELFF. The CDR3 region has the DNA TGTGCCAGCATCCCTAGCGGGGGGGGACCCGGGGAGCTGTTTTTT.

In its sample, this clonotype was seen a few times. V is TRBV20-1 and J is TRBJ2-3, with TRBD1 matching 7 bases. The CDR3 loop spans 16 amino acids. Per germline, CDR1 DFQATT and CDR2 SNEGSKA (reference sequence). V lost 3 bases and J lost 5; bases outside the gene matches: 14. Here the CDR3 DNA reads TGCAGTGCTAGGCCCGGACAGGCCCTCCGACTAGATACGCAGTATTTT. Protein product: CSARPGQALRLDTQYF.

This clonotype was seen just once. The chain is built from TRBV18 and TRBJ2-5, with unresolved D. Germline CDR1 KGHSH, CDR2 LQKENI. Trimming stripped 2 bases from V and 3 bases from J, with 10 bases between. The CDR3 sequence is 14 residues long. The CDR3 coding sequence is TGTGCCAGCTCACCAAGGTCTAGGGAAGAGACCCAGTACTTC. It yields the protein CASSPRSREETQYF. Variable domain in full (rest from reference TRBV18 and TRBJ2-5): NAGVMQNPRHLVRRRGQEARLRCSPMKGHSHVYWYRQLPEEGLKFMVYLQKENIIDESGMPKERFSAEFPKEGPSILRIQQVVRGDSAAYFCASSPRSREETQYFGPGTRLLVL.

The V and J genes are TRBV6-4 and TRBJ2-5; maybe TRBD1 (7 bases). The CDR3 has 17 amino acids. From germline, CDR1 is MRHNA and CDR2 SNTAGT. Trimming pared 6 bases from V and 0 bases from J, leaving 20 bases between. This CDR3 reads CASSGVGGQQYQETQYF. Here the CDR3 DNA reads TGTGCCAGCAGCGGAGTGGGGGGACAGCAGTACCAAGAGACCCAGTACTTC.

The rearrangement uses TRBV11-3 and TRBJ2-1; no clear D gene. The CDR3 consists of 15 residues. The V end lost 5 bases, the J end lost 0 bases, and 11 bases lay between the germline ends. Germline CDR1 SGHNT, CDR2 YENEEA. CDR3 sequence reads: CASSPRWVSYNEQFF. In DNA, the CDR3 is TGTGCCAGCAGCCCTAGGTGGGTCTCCTACAATGAGCAGTTCTTC.

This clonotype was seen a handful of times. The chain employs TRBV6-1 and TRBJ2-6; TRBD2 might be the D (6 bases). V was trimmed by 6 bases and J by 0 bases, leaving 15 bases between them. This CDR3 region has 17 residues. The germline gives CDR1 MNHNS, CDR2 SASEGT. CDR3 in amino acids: CASRRGGIASGANVLTF. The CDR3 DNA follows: TGTGCCAGCAGACGTGGGGGGATCGCCTCTGGGGCCAACGTCCTGACTTTC.

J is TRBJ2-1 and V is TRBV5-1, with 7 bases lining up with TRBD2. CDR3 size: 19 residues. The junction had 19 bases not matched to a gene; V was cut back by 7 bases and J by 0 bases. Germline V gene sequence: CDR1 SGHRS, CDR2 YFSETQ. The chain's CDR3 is CASQNNLRAGRSSYNEQFF. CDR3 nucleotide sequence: TGCGCCAGCCAGAATAACCTCCGAGCGGGGCGGAGCTCCTACAATGAGCAGTTCTTC. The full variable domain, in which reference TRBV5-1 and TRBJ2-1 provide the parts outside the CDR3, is KAGVTQTPRYLIKTRGQQVTLSCSPISGHRSVSWYQQTPGQGLQFLFEYFSETQRNKGNFPGRFSGRQFSNSRSEMNVSTLELGDSALYLCASQNNLRAGRSSYNEQFFGPGTRLTVL.

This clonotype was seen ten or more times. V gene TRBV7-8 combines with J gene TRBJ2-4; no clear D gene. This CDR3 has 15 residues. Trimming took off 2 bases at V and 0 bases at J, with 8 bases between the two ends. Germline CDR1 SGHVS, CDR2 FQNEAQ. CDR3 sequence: CASSLSGLAKNIQYF. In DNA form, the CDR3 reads TGTGCCAGCAGCTTATCCGGGCTAGCCAAAAACATTCAGTACTTC. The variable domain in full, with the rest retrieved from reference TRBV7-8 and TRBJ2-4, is GAGVSQSPRYKVAKRGQDVALRCDPISGHVSLFWYQQALGQGPEFLTYFQNEAQLDKSGLPSDRFFAERPEGSVSTLKIQRTQQEDSAVYLCASSLSGLAKNIQYFGAGTRLSVL.

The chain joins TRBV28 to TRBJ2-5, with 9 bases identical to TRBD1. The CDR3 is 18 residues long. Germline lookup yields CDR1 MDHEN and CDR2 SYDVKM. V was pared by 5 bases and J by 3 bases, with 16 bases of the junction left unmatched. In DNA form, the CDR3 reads TGTGCCAGCAGTCAACAACCCGGGACAGGGAGTAGGAAAGAGACCCAGTACTTC. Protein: CASSQQPGTGSRKETQYF. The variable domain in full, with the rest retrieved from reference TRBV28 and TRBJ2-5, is DVKVTQSSRYLVKRTGEKVFLECVQDMDHENMFWYRQDPGLGLRLIYFSYDVKMKEKGDIPEGYSVSREKKERFSLILESASTNQTSMYLCASSQQPGTGSRKETQYFGPGTRLLVL.

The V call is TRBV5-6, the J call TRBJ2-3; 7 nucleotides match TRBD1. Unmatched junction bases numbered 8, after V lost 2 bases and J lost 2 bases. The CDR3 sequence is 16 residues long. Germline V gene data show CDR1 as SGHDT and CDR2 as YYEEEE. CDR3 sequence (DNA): TGTGCCAGCAGCTTCCCCGGACAGGACAACACAGATACGCAGTATTTT. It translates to CASSFPGQDNTDTQYF.

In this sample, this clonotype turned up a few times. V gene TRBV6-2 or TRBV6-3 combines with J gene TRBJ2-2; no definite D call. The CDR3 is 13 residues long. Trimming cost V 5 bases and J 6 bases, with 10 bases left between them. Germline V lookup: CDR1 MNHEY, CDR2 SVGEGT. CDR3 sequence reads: CASSRLVSGELFF. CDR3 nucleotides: TGTGCCAGCAGTAGGCTAGTGTCCGGGGAGCTGTTTTTT.

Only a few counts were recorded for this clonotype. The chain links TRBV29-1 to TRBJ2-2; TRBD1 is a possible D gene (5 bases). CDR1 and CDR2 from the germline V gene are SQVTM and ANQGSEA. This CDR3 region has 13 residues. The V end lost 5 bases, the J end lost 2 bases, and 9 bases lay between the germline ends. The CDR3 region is CSVPRVNTGELFF. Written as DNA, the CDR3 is TGCAGCGTTCCCAGGGTTAACACCGGGGAGCTGTTTTTT.

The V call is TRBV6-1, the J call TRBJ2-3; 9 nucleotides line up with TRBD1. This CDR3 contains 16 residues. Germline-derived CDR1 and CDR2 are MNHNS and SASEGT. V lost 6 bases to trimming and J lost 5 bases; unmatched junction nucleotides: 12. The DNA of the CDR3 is TGTGCCAGCAGCTCCCCCGGGACAGGGAGAGGAGATACGCAGTATTTT. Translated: CASSSPGTGRGDTQYF.

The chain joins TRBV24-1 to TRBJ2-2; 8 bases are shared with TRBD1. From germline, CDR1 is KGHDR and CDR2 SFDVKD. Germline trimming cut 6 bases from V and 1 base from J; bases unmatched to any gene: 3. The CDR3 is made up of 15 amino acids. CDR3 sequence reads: CATSKGTGNTGELFF. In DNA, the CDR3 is TGTGCCACCAGTAAAGGGACAGGGAACACCGGGGAGCTGTTTTTT.

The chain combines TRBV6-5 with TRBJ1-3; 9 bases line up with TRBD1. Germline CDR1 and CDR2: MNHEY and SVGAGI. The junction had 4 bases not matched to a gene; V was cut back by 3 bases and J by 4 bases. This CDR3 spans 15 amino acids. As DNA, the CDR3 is TGTGCCAGCAGTTATGGGACAGGGAACGGAAACACCATATATTTT. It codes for CASSYGTGNGNTIYF.

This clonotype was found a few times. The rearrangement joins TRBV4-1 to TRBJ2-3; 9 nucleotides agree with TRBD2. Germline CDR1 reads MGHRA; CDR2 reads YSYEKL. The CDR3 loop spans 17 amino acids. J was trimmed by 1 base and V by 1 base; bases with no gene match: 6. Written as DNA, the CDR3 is TGCGCCAGCAGCCAAGGATTCCGGACTAGCGGCACAGATACGCAGTATTTT. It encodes CASSQGFRTSGTDTQYF.

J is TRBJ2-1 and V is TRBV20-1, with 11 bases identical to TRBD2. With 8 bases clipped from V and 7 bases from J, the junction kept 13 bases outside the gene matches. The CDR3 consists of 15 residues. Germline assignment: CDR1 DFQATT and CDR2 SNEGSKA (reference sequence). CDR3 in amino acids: CSNALPSGGLNEQFF. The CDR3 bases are TGCAGTAATGCTCTTCCTAGCGGGGGGTTAAATGAGCAGTTCTTC.